Listed here are 25 T cell receptor beta chains from one sample, sequenced in a study of yellow fever vaccine responses in identical twins. TCRdb re-analysed the RT-PCR reads in MiXCR, keeping a single row per CDR3 protein. Of fewer than 4,500 distinct CDR3 sequences listed, about 85% were seen once; the top ten hold over 2.5%. The input for sequencing was T cells from blood (PBMCs), unsorted or a sorted subset (not recorded which), taken before or after yellow fever vaccination (not recorded which). The receptors derive from a woman between 18 and 29 years old who received the yellow fever vaccine.

This clonotype was picked up a small number of times. This chain links TRBV7-2 with TRBJ2-7, with D possibly matching TRBD1 (6 bases). From germline, CDR1 is SGHTA and CDR2 FQGNSA. Trimming shortened V by 3 bases and J by 4 bases, and 10 bases separated the two germline ends. CDR3 size: 13 residues. CDR3 DNA: TGTGCCAGCAGCTTTACAGGGACGTACGAGCAGTACTTC. Translation: CASSFTGTYEQYF.

The rearrangement joins TRBV21-1 to TRBJ2-1; the table names TRBD2, a call not compared with the DNA. TRBV21-1 is noted as a pseudogene. The CDR3 sequence is 18 residues long. The chain's CDR3 is CASRKGLAGWGGHNEQFF. Written as DNA, the CDR3 is TGTGCCAGCAGAAAGGGACTAGCGGGATGGGGTGGCCACAATGAGCAGTTCTTC.

V is TRBV20-1 and J is TRBJ2-7; TRBD1 matches at 8 bases. The V segment lost 6 bases and the J segment 5 bases; nucleotides outside the gene matches: 9. CDR1 is DFQATT, CDR2 SNEGSKA, per germline (reference sequence). The CDR3 covers 13 residues. This chain's CDR3 is CSAKDRASHEQYF. CDR3 DNA sequence: TGCAGTGCGAAGGACAGGGCTTCCCACGAGCAGTACTTC.

The J gene is TRBJ2-7, the V gene TRBV5-1, with D possibly being TRBD1 (6 bases). The CDR3 is 14 amino acids. The V and J ends lost 3 bases and 5 bases respectively, with 15 bases between them. Looked up from germline, CDR1 is SGHRS and CDR2 is YFSETQ. The CDR3 region is CASSSLQGEDEQYF. In DNA, the CDR3 is TGCGCCAGCAGCTCCCTACAGGGAGAGGACGAGCAGTACTTC.

This chain connects TRBV19 to TRBJ2-1; D may correspond to TRBD1 or TRBD2 (6 bases each). V gave up 3 bases and J gave up 4 bases, with 13 bases separating them. The germline V gene has CDR1 LNHDA and CDR2 SQIVND (reference sequence). The CDR3 has 15 amino acids. The CDR3 loop is CASSIRGAQYNEQFF. The CDR3, as DNA: TGTGCCAGTAGTATTAGGGGGGCCCAGTACAATGAGCAGTTCTTC.

This chain connects TRBV27 to TRBJ2-7; a weak D match, TRBD2 (7 bases). CDR1 is MNHEY, CDR2 SMNVEV, per germline (reference sequence). CDR3 length equals 14 residues. Trimming cost V 2 bases and J 2 bases, with 10 bases left between them. For the CDR3, the DNA is TGTGCCAGCAGTTTAGGGAGGGACACCTACGAGCAGTACTTC. Translation gives CASSLGRDTYEQYF.

V usage is TRBV4-1 and J usage is TRBJ2-7; no definite D call. Trimming took off 0 bases at V and 3 bases at J, with 3 bases between the two ends. The CDR3 has 12 residues. CDR1 is MGHRA and CDR2 is YSYEKL in the germline V gene. The CDR3, as DNA: TGCGCCAGCAGCCAAGAAGGCTACGAGCAGTACTTC. It yields the protein CASSQEGYEQYF.

This chain uses TRBV18 with TRBJ2-5; D might be TRBD1 (5 bases). Trimming pared 4 bases from V and 10 bases from J, leaving 10 bases between. This CDR3 region has 11 residues. Germline CDR1 reads KGHSH; CDR2 reads LQKENI. The CDR3 sequence is CASSLLQGQYF. The CDR3 nucleotides read TGTGCCAGCTCACTGCTCCAGGGCCAGTACTTC.

This clonotype occurred a few times. V and J are TRBV5-1 and TRBJ2-7, with D unresolved. Germline V gives CDR1 SGHRS, CDR2 YFSETQ. The CDR3 consists of 12 residues. V gave up 4 bases and J gave up 3 bases, with 8 bases separating them. The CDR3 loop is CASSLNIYEQYF. The CDR3 coding sequence is TGCGCCAGCAGCCTTAATATCTACGAGCAGTACTTC.

The chain employs TRBV5-2 and TRBJ2-5; the table's D gene call, TRBD1, was not cross checked with the DNA. TRBV5-2 is a pseudogene segment. This CDR3 is built from 18 residues. CDR3 bases: TGTGCCAGCAAACGGGGGGGTAGCGCACTACTCTACCAAGAGACCCAGTACTTC. This gives the protein CASKRGGSALLYQETQYF.

The J gene is TRBJ2-1, the V gene TRBV29-1, with D possibly being TRBD1 or TRBD2 (6 bases each). The CDR3 spans 14 residues. V was clipped by 6 bases and J by 0 bases, with 12 bases between them. In germline, CDR1 is SQVTM, CDR2 ANQGSEA. DNA of the CDR3: TGCAGCGTATCCGGAGGGGGCTCCTACAATGAGCAGTTCTTC. Translation gives CSVSGGGSYNEQFF.

This chain connects TRBV7-9 to TRBJ2-1, with 11 bases lining up with TRBD1. The germline CDR1 and CDR2 sequences are SEHNR and FQNEAQ (reference sequence). V trimming: 3 bases; J trimming: 8 bases; junction bases outside the gene matches: 6. The CDR3 is made up of 15 amino acids. The CDR3 nucleotides read TGTGCCAGCAGCTTGGGACAGGGGGTGGTCGATGAGCAGTTCTTC. Residues: CASSLGQGVVDEQFF.

The chain joins TRBV28 to TRBJ2-7; 9 positions match TRBD1. The V gene's germline CDR1 is MDHEN and CDR2 SYDVKM. The CDR3 runs 16 residues. V lost 7 bases and J lost 4; bases outside the gene matches: 14. The CDR3 spells CASKPDRRDRAYEQYF. DNA of the CDR3: TGTGCCAGCAAGCCCGACCGCCGGGACAGGGCTTACGAGCAGTACTTC.

The chain carries TRBV12-3 or TRBV12-4 and TRBJ2-7; TRBD2 matches 10 bases. Trimming at V came to 7 bases and at J to 5 bases, leaving 8 bases not matched to a gene. The CDR3 extends over 14 amino acids. This CDR3 is CASKTSGNLHEQYF. In DNA form, the CDR3 reads TGTGCCAGCAAAACTAGCGGGAATCTCCACGAGCAGTACTTC.

The V call is TRBV11-2, the J call TRBJ2-7; D unclear. The CDR3 runs 13 residues. Germline CDR1 is SGHAT and CDR2 is FQNNGV. With 5 bases removed from V and 3 bases from J, the gap between germline ends came to 11 bases. CDR3 amino acids: CASSKDGNYEQYF. CDR3 bases: TGTGCCAGCAGCAAGGACGGTAACTACGAGCAGTACTTC.

The CDR3 sequence: CASSPRGCSGDYNEQFF. The DNA of the CDR3 is TGCGCCAGCAGTCCCCGTGGTTGTTCGGGAGATTACAATGAGCAGTTCTTC. V is TRBV23-1 and J is TRBJ2-1; the D gene is possibly TRBD2 (6 bases). TRBV23-1 is an open reading frame whose function is uncertain. The V end was cut by 4 bases, the J end by 4 bases, with 20 bases between. This CDR3 spans 17 amino acids.

The rearrangement joins TRBV5-6 to TRBJ1-1; 9 bases line up with TRBD1. The CDR3 is 14 residues long. Germline CDR1 is SGHDT and CDR2 is YYEEEE. V lost 3 bases, J lost 3 bases, and 3 bases stayed unmatched. The DNA of the CDR3 is TGTGCCAGCAGCTCCCGGGACAGGGACACTGAAGCTTTCTTT. This gives the protein CASSSRDRDTEAFF.

The chain joins TRBV2 to TRBJ2-5, with a possible D match to TRBD1 (5 bases). V dropped 8 bases and J dropped 1 base, with 14 bases sitting between them. The CDR3 has 14 residues. In germline, CDR1 is SNHLY, CDR2 FYNNEI. This chain's CDR3 is CASDDRIFQETQYF. CDR3 DNA: TGTGCCAGCGACGACAGAATATTCCAAGAGACCCAGTACTTC.

This chain joins TRBV29-1 and TRBJ2-7, with D unclear. V shed 4 bases and J shed 2 bases, with 9 bases lying between them. Germline loops: CDR1 SQVTM, CDR2 ANQGSEA. The CDR3 length is 12 residues. CDR3 in DNA: TGCAGCGTTGGTACCGGACCCTACGAGCAGTACTTC. It translates to CSVGTGPYEQYF.

CDR3 bases: TGTGCCAGCAGCTTAGTAGGAGGACAGGGGGCCCGCGAGCAGTACTTC. Protein: CASSLVGGQGAREQYF. The V call is TRBV11-3, the J call TRBJ2-7; 11 bases match TRBD1. The V and J ends lost 1 base and 6 bases, in that order; junction bases with no gene match: 8. The CDR3 sequence is 16 residues long. The germline V gene encodes CDR1 SGHNT and CDR2 YENEEA.

The V call is TRBV19, the J call TRBJ2-7; unclear D gene. CDR1 is LNHDA and CDR2 is SQIVND in the germline V gene (reference sequence). V was pared by 0 bases and J by 2 bases, with 11 bases between. This CDR3 is 15 amino acids long. CDR3 in DNA: TGTGCCAGTAGTATAGATAGGGCAGGACCCTACGAGCAGTACTTC. This gives the protein CASSIDRAGPYEQYF.

The V gene is TRBV6-1, the J gene TRBJ2-7; D not resolved. Trimming removed 6 bases at V and 0 bases at J, with 12 bases between. This CDR3 has 14 amino acids. Germline V gene sequence: CDR1 MNHNS, CDR2 SASEGT. CDR3 in amino acids: CASRWPASSYEQYF. CDR3 coding DNA: TGTGCCAGCAGGTGGCCTGCAAGCTCCTACGAGCAGTACTTC.

The V and J genes are TRBV5-1 and TRBJ2-1; tentative D call: TRBD1 (5 bases). CDR1 and CDR2 (germline): SGHRS, YFSETQ. V lost 0 bases to trimming and J lost 6 bases, with 7 bases between them. This CDR3 has 13 amino acids. The CDR3 reads CASSLEQANEQFF. For the CDR3, the DNA is TGCGCCAGCAGCTTGGAACAGGCCAATGAGCAGTTCTTC. Full variable domain (remainder filled in from reference TRBV5-1 and TRBJ2-1): KAGVTQTPRYLIKTRGQQVTLSCSPISGHRSVSWYQQTPGQGLQFLFEYFSETQRNKGNFPGRFSGRQFSNSRSEMNVSTLELGDSALYLCASSLEQANEQFFGPGTRLTVL.

The chain carries TRBV10-3 and TRBJ1-3; D is possibly TRBD1 (6 bases). The V gene lost 6 bases and the J gene lost 0 bases, with 9 bases spanning the gap. This CDR3 is 14 amino acids long. CDR1 and CDR2 (germline): ENHRY, SYGVKD. The CDR3 reads CAIRRTDSGNTIYF. As DNA, the CDR3 is TGTGCCATCAGGAGGACAGACTCTGGAAACACCATATATTTT.

V gene TRBV20-1 combines with J gene TRBJ2-1; 8 bases line up with TRBD2. V shed 4 bases and J 6 bases; nucleotides not matched to a gene: 11. Germline V CDR1 and CDR2: DFQATT, SNEGSKA (reference sequence). CDR3 length: 15 amino acids. This chain's CDR3 is CSATGKGGRFNEQFF. CDR3 nucleotide sequence: TGCAGTGCTACCGGCAAAGGCGGGAGGTTCAATGAGCAGTTCTTC.